This T cell receptor beta chain was captured in a study of cytomegalovirus exposure and HLA in healthy donors. Overall study results and limits: Three chains linked to CMV were shown in vitro to be specific for CMV antigens. Follow-up analysis seemed to connect common viral pathogens with several of the most significant clusters identified. At a 0.05 false discovery rate, a later analysis found 18,000 or so TCR beta sequences to be associated with HLA alleles.

PCR employed 60 Vbeta and 13 Jbeta primers. The assay was immunoSEQ multiplex PCR, and TCRdb's table has in-frame clones only and misses some. The sample contains roughly 100,000 clones, 83% of which appear only once. Worth noting for this clone: Antigen unknown.

From germline, CDR1 is MNHEY and CDR2 SVGAGI. V shed 2 bases and J shed 6 bases, with 14 bases lying between them. CDR3 length: 14 residues. Despite likely unrecorded immune exposures, the donors were nominally healthy at the time of sampling. The chain joins TRBV6-5 to TRBJ2-7; D may be TRBD2 (6 bases). This clonotype originated in a man younger than 30 in good health and CMV-seronegative. Material: PBMCs. CDR3 DNA sequence: TGTGCCAGCAGTTACCTAGCGCGAGGCGCCGAGCAGTACTTC. This translates into CASSYLARGAEQYF.